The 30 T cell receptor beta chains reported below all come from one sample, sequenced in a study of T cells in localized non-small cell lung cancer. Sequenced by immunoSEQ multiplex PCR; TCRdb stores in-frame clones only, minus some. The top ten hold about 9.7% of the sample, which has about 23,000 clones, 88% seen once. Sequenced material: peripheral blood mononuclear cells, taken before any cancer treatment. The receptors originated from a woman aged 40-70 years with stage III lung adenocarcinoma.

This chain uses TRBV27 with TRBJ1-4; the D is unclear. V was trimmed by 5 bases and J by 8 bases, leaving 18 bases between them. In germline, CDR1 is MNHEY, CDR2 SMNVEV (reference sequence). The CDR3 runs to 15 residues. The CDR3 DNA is TGTGCCAGCAGTGCAAATAGCTTCTCCCGAGAAAAACTGTTTTTT. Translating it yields CASSANSFSREKLFF.

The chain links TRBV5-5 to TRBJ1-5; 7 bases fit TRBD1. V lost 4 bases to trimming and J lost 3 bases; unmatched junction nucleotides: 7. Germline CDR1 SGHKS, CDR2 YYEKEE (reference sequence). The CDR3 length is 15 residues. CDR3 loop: CASSPTGAPNQPQHF. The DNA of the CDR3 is TGTGCCAGCAGCCCTACAGGGGCCCCCAATCAGCCCCAGCATTTT. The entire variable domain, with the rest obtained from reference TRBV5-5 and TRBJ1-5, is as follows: DAGVTQSPTHLIKTRGQQVTLRCSPISGHKSVSWYQQVLGQGPQFIFQYYEKEERGRGNFPDRFSARQFPNYSSELNVNALLLGDSALYLCASSPTGAPNQPQHFGDGTRLSIL.

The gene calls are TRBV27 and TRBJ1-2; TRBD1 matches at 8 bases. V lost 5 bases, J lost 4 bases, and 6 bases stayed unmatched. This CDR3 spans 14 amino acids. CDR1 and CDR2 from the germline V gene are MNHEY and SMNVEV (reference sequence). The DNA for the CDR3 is TGTGCCAGCAGTACAGACAGGGGTGGCTATGGCTACACCTTC. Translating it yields CASSTDRGGYGYTF.

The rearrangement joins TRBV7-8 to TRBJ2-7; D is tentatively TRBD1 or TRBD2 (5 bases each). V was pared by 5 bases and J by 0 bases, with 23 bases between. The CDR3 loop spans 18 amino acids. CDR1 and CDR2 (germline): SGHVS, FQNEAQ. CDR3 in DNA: TGTGCCAGCAGCCCCCTGTATCTGGATAGGGGACGCTCCTACGAGCAGTACTTC. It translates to CASSPLYLDRGRSYEQYF.

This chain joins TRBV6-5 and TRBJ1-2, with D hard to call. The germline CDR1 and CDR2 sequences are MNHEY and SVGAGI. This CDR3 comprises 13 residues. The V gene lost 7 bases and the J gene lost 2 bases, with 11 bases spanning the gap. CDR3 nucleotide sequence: TGTGCCAGCACCCGGGGAGGAAACTATGGCTACACCTTC. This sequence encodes CASTRGGNYGYTF.

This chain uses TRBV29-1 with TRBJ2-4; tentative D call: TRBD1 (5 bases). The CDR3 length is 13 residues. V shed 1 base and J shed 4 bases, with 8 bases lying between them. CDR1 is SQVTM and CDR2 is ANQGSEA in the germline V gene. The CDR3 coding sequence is TGCAGCGTTGAAGGGTCAGGGAAAAACATTCAGTACTTC. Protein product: CSVEGSGKNIQYF.

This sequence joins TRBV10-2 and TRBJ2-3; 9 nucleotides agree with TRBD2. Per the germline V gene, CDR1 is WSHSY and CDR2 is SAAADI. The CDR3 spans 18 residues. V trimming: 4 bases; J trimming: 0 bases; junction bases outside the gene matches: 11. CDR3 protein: CASSALRGGRSSTDTQYF. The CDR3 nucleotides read TGCGCCAGCAGTGCCCTGCGGGGGGGGCGGTCTAGCACAGATACGCAGTATTTT.

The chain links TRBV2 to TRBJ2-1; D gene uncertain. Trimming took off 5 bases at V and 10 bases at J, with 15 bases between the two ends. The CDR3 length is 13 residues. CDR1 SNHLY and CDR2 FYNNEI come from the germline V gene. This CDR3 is CASSTEDGREQFF. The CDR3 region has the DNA TGTGCCAGCAGTACCGAGGACGGAAGAGAGCAGTTCTTC.

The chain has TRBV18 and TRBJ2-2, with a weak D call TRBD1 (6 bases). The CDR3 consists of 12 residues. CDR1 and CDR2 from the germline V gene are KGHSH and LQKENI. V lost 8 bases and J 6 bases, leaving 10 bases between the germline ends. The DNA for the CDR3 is TGTGCCAGCGGACAGTCCCCCGGGGAGCTGTTTTTT. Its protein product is CASGQSPGELFF.

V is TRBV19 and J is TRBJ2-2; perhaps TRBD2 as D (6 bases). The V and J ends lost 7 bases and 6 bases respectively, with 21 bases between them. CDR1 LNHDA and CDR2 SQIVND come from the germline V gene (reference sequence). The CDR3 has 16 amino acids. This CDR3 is CASKDQTGAGPGELFF. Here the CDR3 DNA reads TGTGCCAGTAAAGACCAAACAGGTGCGGGGCCCGGGGAGCTGTTTTTT.

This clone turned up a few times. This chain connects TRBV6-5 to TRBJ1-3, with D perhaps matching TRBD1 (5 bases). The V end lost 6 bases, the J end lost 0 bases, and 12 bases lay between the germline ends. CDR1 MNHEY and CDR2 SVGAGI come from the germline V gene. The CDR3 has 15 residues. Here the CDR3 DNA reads TGTGCCAGCAGCCGGGACGGCGACTCTGGAAACACCATATATTTT. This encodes CASSRDGDSGNTIYF.

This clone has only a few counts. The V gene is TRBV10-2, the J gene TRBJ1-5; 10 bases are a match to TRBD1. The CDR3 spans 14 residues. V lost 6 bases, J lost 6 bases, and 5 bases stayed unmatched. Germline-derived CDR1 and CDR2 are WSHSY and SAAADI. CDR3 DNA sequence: TGCGCCAGCAGAATGGGACAGGGGAGTCAGCCCCAGCATTTT. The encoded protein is CASRMGQGSQPQHF.

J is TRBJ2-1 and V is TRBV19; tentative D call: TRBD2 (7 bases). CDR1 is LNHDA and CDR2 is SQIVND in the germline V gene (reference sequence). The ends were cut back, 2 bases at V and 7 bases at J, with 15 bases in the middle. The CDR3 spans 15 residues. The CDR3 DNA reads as TGTGCCAGTAGTATATCAGGGAGGGGGTGGAATGAGCAGTTCTTC. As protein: CASSISGRGWNEQFF.

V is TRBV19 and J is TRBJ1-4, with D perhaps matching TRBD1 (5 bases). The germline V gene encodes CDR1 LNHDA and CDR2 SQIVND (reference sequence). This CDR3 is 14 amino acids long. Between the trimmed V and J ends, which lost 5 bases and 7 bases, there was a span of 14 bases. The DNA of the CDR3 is TGTGCCAGTAGTGCAGGGTTTCTTGGTGAAAAACTGTTTTTT. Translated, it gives CASSAGFLGEKLFF.

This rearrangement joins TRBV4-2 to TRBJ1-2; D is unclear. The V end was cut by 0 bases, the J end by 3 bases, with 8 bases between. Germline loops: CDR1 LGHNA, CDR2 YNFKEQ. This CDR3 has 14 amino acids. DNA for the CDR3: TGTGCCAGCAGCCAAGATCCCAGTTACTATGGCTACACCTTC. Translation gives CASSQDPSYYGYTF.

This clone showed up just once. The CDR3 bases are TGTGCCAGTAGTATAGGGTTGGGACAGGCTTTCGGCTACACCTTC. Its translation: CASSIGLGQAFGYTF. The chain recombines TRBV19 with TRBJ1-2; TRBD1 agrees at 8 bases. The trim removed 1 base at V and 8 bases at J, leaving 9 bases unmatched. There are 15 residues in the CDR3. Germline CDR1 reads LNHDA; CDR2 reads SQIVND (reference sequence).

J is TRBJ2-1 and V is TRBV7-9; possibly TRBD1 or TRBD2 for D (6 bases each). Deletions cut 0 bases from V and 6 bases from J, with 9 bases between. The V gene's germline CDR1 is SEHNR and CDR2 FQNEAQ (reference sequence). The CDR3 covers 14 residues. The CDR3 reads CASSLAQGGNEQFF. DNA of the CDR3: TGTGCCAGCAGCTTAGCACAGGGAGGCAATGAGCAGTTCTTC.

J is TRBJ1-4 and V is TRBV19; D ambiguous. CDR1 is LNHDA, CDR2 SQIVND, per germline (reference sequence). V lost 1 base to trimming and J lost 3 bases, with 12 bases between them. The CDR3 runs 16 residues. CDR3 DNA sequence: TGTGCCAGTAGTATAGGGGGTAGGCGCCCTAATGAAAAACTGTTTTTT. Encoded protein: CASSIGGRRPNEKLFF.

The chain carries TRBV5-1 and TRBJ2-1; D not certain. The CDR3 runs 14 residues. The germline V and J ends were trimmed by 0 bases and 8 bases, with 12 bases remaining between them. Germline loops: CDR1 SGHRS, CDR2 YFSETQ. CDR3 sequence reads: CASSLERPADEQFF. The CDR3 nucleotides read TGCGCCAGCAGCTTGGAGCGCCCCGCCGATGAGCAGTTCTTC.

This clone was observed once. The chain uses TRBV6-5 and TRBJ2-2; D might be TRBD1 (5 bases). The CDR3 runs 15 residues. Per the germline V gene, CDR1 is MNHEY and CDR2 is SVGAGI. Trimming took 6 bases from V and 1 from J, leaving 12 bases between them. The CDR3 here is CASSLGELNTGELFF. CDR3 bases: TGTGCCAGCAGCCTAGGGGAATTGAACACCGGGGAGCTGTTTTTT.

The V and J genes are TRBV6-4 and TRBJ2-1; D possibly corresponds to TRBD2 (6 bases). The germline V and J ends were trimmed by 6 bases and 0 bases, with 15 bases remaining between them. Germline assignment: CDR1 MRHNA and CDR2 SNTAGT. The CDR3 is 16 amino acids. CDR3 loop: CASSTGGLGSYNEQFF. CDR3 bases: TGTGCCAGCAGCACCGGAGGGTTAGGCTCCTACAATGAGCAGTTCTTC.

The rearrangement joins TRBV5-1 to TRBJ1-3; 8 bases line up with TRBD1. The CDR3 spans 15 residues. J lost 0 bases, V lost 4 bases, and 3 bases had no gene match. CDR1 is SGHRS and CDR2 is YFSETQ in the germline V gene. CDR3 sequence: CASSAGTGSGNTIYF. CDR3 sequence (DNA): TGCGCCAGCAGCGCCGGGACAGGCTCTGGAAACACCATATATTTT.

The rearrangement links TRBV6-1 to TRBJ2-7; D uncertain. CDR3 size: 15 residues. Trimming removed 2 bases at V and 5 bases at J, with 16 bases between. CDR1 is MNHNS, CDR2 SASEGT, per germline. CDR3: CASSENGQWPHEQYF. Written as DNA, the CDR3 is TGTGCCAGCAGTGAAAACGGTCAGTGGCCACACGAGCAGTACTTC.

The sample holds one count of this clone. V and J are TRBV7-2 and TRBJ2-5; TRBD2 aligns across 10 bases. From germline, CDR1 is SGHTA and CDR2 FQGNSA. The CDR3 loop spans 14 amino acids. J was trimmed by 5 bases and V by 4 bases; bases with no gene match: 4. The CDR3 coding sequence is TGTGCCAGCAGCTCAAATAGCGGGGGGGAGACCCAGTACTTC. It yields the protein CASSSNSGGETQYF.

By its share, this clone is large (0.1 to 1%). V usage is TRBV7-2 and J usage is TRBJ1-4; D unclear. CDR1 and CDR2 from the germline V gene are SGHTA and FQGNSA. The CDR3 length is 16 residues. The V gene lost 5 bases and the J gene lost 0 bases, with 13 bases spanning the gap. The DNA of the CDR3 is TGTGCCAGCAGCCCCACCCCGTTTGCAACTAATGAAAAACTGTTTTTT. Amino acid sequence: CASSPTPFATNEKLFF.

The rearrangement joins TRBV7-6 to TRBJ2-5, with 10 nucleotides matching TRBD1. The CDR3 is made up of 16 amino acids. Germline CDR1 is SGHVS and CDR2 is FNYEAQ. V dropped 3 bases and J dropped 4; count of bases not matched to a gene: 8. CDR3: CASSLRDRGTGETQYF. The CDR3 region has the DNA TGTGCCAGCAGCTTGAGGGACAGGGGCACGGGAGAGACCCAGTACTTC.

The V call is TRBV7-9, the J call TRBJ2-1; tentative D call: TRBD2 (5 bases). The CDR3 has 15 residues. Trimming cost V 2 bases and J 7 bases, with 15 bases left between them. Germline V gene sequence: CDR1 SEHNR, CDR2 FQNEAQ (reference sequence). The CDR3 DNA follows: TGTGCCAGCAGCTTAACCGCTCGGAGAGGGAATGAGCAGTTCTTC. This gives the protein CASSLTARRGNEQFF.

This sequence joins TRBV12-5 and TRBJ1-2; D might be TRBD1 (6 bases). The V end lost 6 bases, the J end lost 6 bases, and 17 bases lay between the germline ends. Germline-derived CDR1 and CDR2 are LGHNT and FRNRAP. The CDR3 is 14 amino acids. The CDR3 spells CASGRVWGRNGYTF. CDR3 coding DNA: TGTGCTAGTGGCCGGGTGTGGGGGCGGAATGGCTACACCTTC.

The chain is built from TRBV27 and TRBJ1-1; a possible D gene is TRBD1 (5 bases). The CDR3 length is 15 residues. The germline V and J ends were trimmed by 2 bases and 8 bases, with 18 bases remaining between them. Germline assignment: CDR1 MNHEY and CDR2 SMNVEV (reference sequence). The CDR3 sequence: CASSLLYGAVKEAFF. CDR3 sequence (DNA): TGTGCCAGCAGTTTACTATATGGGGCAGTAAAGGAAGCTTTCTTT.

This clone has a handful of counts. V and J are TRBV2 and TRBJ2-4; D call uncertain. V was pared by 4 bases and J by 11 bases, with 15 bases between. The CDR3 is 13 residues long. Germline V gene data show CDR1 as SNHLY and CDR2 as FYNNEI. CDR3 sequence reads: CASSVTRDNLQYF. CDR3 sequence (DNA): TGTGCCAGCAGTGTCACACGAGACAACCTTCAGTACTTC.